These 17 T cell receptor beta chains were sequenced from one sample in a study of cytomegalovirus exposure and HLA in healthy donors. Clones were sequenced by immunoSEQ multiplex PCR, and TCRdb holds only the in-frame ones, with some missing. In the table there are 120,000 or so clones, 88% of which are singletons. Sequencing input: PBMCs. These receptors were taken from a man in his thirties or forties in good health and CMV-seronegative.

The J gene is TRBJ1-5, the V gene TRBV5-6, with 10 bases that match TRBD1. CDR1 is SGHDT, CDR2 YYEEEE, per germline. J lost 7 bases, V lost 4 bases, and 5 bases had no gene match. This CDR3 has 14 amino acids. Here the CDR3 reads CASSLGQGEQPQHF. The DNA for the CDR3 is TGTGCCAGCAGCCTCGGACAGGGGGAGCAGCCCCAGCATTTT.

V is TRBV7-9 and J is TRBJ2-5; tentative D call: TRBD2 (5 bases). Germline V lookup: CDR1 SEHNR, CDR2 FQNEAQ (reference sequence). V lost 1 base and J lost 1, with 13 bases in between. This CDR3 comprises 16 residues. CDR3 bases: TGTGCCAGCAGCTTAGGGAGCGAGGGCAGCCAAGAGACCCAGTACTTC. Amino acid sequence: CASSLGSEGSQETQYF.

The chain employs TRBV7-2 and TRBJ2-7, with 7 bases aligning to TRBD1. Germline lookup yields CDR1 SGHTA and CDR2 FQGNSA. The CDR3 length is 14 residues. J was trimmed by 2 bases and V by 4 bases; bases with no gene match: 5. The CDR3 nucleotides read TGTGCCAGCAGCTCAGGACAGGCCCCCTACGAGCAGTACTTC. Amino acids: CASSSGQAPYEQYF.

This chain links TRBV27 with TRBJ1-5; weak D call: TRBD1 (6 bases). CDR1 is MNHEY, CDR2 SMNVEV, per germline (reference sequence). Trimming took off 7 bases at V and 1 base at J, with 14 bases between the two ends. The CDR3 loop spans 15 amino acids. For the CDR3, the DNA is TGTGCCAGCACTCTAGAAGGGGGAAGCAATCAGCCCCAGCATTTT. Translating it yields CASTLEGGSNQPQHF.

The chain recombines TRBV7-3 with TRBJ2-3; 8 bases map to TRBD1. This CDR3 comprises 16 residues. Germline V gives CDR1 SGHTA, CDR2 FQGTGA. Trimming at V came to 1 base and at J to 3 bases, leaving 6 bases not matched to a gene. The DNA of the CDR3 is TGTGCCAGCAGCTTAATGGGTGGACAGGGAACAGATACGCAGTATTTT. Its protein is CASSLMGGQGTDTQYF.

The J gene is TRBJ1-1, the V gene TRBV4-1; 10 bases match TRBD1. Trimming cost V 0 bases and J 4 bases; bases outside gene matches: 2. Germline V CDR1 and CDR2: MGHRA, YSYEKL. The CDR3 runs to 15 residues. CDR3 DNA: TGCGCCAGCAGCCAAGAGGACAGGGGGAGCACTGAAGCTTTCTTT. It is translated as CASSQEDRGSTEAFF.

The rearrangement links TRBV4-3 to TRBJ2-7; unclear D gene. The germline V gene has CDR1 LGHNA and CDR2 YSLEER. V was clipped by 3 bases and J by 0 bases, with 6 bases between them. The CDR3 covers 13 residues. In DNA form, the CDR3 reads TGCGCCAGCAGCCAGAGCGTCTCCTACGAGCAGTACTTC. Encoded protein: CASSQSVSYEQYF.

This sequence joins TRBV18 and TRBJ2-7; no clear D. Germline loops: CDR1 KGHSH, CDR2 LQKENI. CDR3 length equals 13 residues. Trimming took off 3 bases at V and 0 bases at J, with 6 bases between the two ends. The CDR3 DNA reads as TGTGCCAGCTCACCTACAGACTCCTACGAGCAGTACTTC. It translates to CASSPTDSYEQYF.

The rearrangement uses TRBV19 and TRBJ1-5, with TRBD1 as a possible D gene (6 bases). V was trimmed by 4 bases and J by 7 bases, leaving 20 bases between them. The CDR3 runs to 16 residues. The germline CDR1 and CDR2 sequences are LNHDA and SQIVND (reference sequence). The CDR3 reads CASSNRQDLPIQPQHF. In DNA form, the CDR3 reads TGTGCCAGTAGTAACAGACAGGACCTCCCAATCCAGCCCCAGCATTTT.

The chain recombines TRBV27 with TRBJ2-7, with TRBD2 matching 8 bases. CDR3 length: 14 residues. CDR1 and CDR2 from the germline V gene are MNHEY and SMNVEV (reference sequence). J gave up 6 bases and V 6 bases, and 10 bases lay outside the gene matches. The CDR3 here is CASSLQGAGGEQYF. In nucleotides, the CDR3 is TGTGCCAGCAGCCTACAGGGTGCGGGGGGCGAGCAGTACTTC.

CDR3 DNA: TGTGCCAGTAGTATCGGTGGTGGCTACACCTTC. Translating gives CASSIGGGYTF. This sequence joins TRBV19 and TRBJ1-2; D not resolved. V lost 3 bases and J lost 7, with 6 bases in between. The germline V gene has CDR1 LNHDA and CDR2 SQIVND (reference sequence). The CDR3 length is 11 residues.

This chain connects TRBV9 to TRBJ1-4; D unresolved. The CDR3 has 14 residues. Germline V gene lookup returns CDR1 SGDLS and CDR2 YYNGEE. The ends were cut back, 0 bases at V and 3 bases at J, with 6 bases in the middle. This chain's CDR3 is CASSVGAPNEKLFF. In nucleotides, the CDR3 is TGTGCCAGCAGCGTAGGGGCGCCTAATGAAAAACTGTTTTTT.

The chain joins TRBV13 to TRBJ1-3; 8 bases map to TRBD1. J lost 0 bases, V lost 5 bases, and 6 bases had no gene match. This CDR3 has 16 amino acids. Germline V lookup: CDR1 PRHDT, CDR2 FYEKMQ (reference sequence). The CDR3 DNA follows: TGTGCCAGCAGCGCATACAGGGGGGACTCTGGAAACACCATATATTTT. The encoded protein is CASSAYRGDSGNTIYF.

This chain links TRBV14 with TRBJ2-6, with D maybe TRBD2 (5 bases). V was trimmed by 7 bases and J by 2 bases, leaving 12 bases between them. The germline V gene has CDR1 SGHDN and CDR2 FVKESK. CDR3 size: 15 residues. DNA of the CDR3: TGTGCCAGCAAACGGACTGGTACTGGGGCCAACGTCCTGACTTTC. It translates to CASKRTGTGANVLTF.

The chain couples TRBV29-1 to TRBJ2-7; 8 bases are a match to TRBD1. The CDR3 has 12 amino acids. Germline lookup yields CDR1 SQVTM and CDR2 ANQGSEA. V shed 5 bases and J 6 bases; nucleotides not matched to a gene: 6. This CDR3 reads CSVKTGEGEQYF. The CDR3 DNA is TGCAGCGTTAAGACAGGGGAAGGCGAGCAGTACTTC.

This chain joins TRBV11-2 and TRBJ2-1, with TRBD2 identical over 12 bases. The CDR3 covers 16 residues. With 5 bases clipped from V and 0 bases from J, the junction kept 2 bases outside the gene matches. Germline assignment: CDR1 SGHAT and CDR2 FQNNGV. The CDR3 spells CASSAGLAGSYNEQFF. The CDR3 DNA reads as TGTGCCAGCAGCGCGGGACTAGCGGGCTCCTACAATGAGCAGTTCTTC.

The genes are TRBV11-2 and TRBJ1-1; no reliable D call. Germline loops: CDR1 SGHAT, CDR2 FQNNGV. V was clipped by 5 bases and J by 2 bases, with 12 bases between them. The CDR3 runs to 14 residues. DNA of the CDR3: TGTGCCAGCAGCCCCGTGTCTACCAACACTGAAGCTTTCTTT. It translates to CASSPVSTNTEAFF.